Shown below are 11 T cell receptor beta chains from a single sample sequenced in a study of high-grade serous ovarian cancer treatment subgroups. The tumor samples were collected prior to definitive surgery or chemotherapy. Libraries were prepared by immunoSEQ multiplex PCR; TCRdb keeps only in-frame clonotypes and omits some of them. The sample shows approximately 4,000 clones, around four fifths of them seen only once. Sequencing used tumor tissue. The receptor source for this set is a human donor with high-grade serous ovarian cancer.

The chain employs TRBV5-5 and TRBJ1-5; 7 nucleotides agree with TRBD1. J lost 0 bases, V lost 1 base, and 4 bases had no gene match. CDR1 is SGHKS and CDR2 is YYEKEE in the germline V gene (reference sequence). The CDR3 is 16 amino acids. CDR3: CASSLWGTDSNQPQHF. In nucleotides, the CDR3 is TGTGCCAGCAGCTTGTGGGGGACAGATAGCAATCAGCCCCAGCATTTT.

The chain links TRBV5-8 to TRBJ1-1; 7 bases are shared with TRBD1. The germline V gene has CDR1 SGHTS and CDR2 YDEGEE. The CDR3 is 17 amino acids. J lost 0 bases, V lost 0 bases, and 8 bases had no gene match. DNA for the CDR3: TGTGCCAGCAGCTTGGGGGGACAGCCAAGACTGAACACTGAAGCTTTCTTT. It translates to CASSLGGQPRLNTEAFF.

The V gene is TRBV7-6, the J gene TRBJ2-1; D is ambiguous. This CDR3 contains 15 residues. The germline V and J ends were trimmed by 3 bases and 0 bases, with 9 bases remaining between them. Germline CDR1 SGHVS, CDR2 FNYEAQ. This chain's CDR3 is CASSFDLSSYNEQFF. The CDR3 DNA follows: TGTGCCAGCAGCTTCGATCTGAGCTCCTACAATGAGCAGTTCTTC.

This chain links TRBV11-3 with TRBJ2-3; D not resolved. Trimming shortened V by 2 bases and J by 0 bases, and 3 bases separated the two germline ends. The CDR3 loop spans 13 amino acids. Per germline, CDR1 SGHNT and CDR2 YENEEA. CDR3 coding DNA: TGTGCCAGCAGCTTACGGAGCACAGATACGCAGTATTTT. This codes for CASSLRSTDTQYF.

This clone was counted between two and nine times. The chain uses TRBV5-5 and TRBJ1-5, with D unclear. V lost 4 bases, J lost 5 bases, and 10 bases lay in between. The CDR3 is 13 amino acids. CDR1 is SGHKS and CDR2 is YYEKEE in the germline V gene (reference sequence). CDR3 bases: TGTGCCAGCAGCACCGGCCCGTATCAGCCCCAGCATTTT. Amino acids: CASSTGPYQPQHF.

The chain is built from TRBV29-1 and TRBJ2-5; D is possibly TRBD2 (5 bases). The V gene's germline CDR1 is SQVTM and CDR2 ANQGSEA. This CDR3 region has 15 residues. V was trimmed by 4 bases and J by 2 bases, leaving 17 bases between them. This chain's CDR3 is CSVAGGIGLQETQYF. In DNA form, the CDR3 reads TGCAGCGTTGCCGGAGGAATAGGGCTGCAAGAGACCCAGTACTTC.

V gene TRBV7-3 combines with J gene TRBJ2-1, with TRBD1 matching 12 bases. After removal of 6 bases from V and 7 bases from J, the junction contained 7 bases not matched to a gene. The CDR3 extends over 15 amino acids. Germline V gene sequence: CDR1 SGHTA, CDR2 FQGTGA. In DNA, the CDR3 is TGTGCCAGCAGTCTTTGGGGACAGGGGGCAAATGAGCAGTTCTTC. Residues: CASSLWGQGANEQFF.

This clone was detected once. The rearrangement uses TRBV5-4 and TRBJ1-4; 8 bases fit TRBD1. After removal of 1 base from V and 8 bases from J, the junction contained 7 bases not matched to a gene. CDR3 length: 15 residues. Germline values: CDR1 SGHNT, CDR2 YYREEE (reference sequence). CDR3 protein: CASSLQPGQDEKLFF. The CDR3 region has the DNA TGTGCCAGCAGCTTGCAACCGGGACAGGACGAAAAACTGTTTTTT.

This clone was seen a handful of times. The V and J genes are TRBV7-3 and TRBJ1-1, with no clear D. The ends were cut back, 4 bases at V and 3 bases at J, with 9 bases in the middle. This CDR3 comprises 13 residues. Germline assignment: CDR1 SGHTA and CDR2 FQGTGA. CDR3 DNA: TGTGCCAGCAGCTCCGGGTGGGACACTGAAGCTTTCTTT. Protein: CASSSGWDTEAFF.

The CDR3 is CASSSPPGLAVERFLPETQYF. The CDR3 nucleotides read TGTGCCAGCAGCTCCCCCCCGGGACTAGCGGTAGAAAGGTTTTTACCGGAGACCCAGTACTTC. The chain uses TRBV7-8 and TRBJ2-5; 11 bases are a match to TRBD2. The CDR3 has 21 amino acids. Per germline, CDR1 SGHVS and CDR2 FQNEAQ. Trimming removed 4 bases from V and 5 bases from J; junction bases left unmatched: 24.

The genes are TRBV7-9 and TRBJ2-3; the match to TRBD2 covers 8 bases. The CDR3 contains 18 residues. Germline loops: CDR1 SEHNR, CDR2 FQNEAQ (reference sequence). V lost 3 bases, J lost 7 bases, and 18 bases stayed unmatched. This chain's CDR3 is CASSFGALVEAGAHTQYF. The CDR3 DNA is TGTGCCAGCAGCTTTGGGGCCTTGGTCGAAGCGGGGGCCCATACGCAGTATTTT. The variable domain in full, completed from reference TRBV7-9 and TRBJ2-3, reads DTGVSQNPRHKITKRGQNVTFRCDPISEHNRLYWYRQTLGQGPEFLTYFQNEAQLEKSRLLSDRFSAERPKGSFSTLEIQRTEQGDSAMYLCASSFGALVEAGAHTQYFGPGTRLTVL.